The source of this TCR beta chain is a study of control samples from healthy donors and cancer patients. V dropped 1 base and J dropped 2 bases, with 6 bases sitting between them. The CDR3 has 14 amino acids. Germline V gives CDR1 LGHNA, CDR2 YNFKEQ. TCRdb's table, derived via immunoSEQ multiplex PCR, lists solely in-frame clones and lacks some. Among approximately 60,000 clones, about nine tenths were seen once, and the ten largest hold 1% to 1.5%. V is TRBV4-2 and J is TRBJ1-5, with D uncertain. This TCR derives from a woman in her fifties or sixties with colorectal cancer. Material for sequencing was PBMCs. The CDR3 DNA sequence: TGTGCCAGCAGCCAAGGGGCAGGCAATCAGCCCCAGCATTTT. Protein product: CASSQGAGNQPQHF.